This TCR beta chain appears in the sequencing data of a study of tumor-infiltrating lymphocytes in primary liver carcinoma. With around 450 ng total RNA as template and a constant-region primer, TCR beta cDNA was made. Slightly modified ARM-PCR with three nested multiplex PCR rounds yielded TCR beta libraries. Each of the first two PCR rounds ran approximately 10 cycles with TRBV1-TRBV30 forward and C-beta reverse primers. TCRdb re-called the multiplex PCR reads with MiXCR, one entry per CDR3 protein. Here the sample spans about 200,000 distinct CDR3 sequences, approximately 65% being singletons. Germline CDR1 reads MGHRA; CDR2 reads YSYEKL. The V gene lost 1 base and the J gene lost 6 bases, with 19 bases spanning the gap. The CDR3 runs to 17 residues. The study extracted blood RNA from unsorted whole blood and also extracted germline DNA.

Material for sequencing was peripheral blood. This TCR derives from a woman aged 55-69 years with primary liver carcinoma and hepatitis B virus infection. The chain carries TRBV4-1 and TRBJ2-4; the D gene is possibly TRBD2 (6 bases). This CDR3 reads CASSQGLARRPLNIQYF. CDR3 bases: TGCGCCAGCAGCCAAGGTCTAGCGCGACGCCCTTTAAACATTCAGTACTTC.